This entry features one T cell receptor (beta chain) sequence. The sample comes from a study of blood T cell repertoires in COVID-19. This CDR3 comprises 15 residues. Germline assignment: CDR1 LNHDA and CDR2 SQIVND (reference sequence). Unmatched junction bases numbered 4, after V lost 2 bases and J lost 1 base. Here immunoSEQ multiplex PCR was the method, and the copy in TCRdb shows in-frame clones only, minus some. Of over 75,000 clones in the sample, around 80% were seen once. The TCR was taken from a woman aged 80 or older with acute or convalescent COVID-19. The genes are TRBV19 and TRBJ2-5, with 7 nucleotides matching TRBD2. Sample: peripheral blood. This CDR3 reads CASSINWGGQETQYF. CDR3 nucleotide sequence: TGTGCCAGTAGTATAAATTGGGGGGGCCAAGAGACCCAGTACTTC.